This TCR beta chain came from a study of T cell responses to AZD1222 COVID-19 vaccine. General study findings and limits: Among spike-specific TCRs, nearly half reportedly target unmutated variant regions. Donors were mostly white British, more females; clonal diversity possibly underestimated.

The CDR3 runs 15 residues. Germline V lookup: CDR1 SSHAT, CDR2 FNYEAQ (reference sequence). Combined were second doses at about 4 or about 12 weeks. Worth noting for this clone: Its target is unknown. One junction end disagrees with the germline gene, perhaps due to a read error.

Profiled with immunoSEQ multiplex PCR; TCRdb holds only in-frame clones, not every one. The sample records approximately 100,000 clones, around 90% being singletons. The sample in question was peripheral blood, obtained 28 days after the second AZD1222 dose. This clonotype originated in an adult who received the AZD1222 COVID-19 vaccine. The chain employs TRBV7-7 and TRBJ2-7; 10 positions agree with TRBD2. CDR3 sequence reads: CASSLEPGLAYEQYF. Here the CDR3 DNA reads TGTGCTAGCAGCTTGGAACCGGGACTAGCGTACGAGCAGTACTTC.